These 19 T cell receptor beta chains share one sample of origin, sequenced in a study of shared clonotypes between healthy human individuals. Profiled with immunoSEQ multiplex PCR; TCRdb holds only in-frame clones, not every one. The sample lists around 1,000,000 clones; 70% to 80% were seen once. The sample comprised memory CD4+ T cells from PBMCs. As for subset: CD45RA-negative fraction. These receptors were collected from a man aged 18 to 30 in good health. Some clones in this sample may be carry-over from other donors' samples.

For this clone: A much more abundant neighbour one base away suggests this may be a read error. CDR3 residues: CASSQGQGAQETRYF. CDR3 sequence (DNA): TGCGCCAGCAGCCAGGGACAGGGGGCCCAAGAGACCCGGTACTTC. The V gene is TRBV4-3, the J gene TRBJ2-5; 12 bases match TRBD1. Germline V gene data show CDR1 as LGHNA and CDR2 as YSLEER. This CDR3 comprises 15 residues.

The V and J genes are TRBV28 and TRBJ2-5, with TRBD1 matching 8 bases. CDR3 length: 14 amino acids. With V trimmed by 4 bases and J by 7 bases, 8 bases remained unmatched. Per the germline V gene, CDR1 is MDHEN and CDR2 is SYDVKM. CDR3 protein: CASSYLDRAGTQYF. The DNA for the CDR3 is TGTGCCAGCAGTTACCTGGACAGGGCCGGGACCCAGTACTTC.

The rearrangement joins TRBV5-1 to TRBJ2-2; perhaps D is TRBD1 or TRBD2 (6 bases each). CDR1 and CDR2 (germline): SGHRS, YFSETQ. Trimming removed 1 base at V and 1 base at J, with 17 bases between. The CDR3 consists of 18 residues. The CDR3 sequence is CASSLSPPGAGNTGELFF. CDR3 nucleotide sequence: TGCGCCAGCAGCTTGTCCCCTCCGGGGGCAGGGAACACCGGGGAGCTGTTTTTT.

V usage is TRBV7-2 and J usage is TRBJ1-2; tentative D call: TRBD1 (5 bases). The CDR3 covers 16 residues. CDR1 SGHTA and CDR2 FQGNSA come from the germline V gene. The V and J ends lost 5 bases and 8 bases respectively, with 24 bases between them. In nucleotides, the CDR3 is TGTGCCAGCAGCCTACGGTGGGGCGACAGCTGGGGGGGCTACACCTTC. Translating it yields CASSLRWGDSWGGYTF.

This chain joins TRBV2 and TRBJ2-1; TRBD2 matches 11 bases. In germline, CDR1 is SNHLY, CDR2 FYNNEI. This CDR3 contains 15 residues. Trimming took 5 bases from V and 6 from J; bases not matched to a gene: 6. The CDR3 DNA reads as TGTGCCAGCAGTTTCTTAGCGGGAGGGCCCAATGAGCAGTTCTTC. This translates into CASSFLAGGPNEQFF. Variable domain in full (rest from reference TRBV2 and TRBJ2-1): EPEVTQTPSHQVTQMGQEVILRCVPISNHLYFYWYRQILGQKVEFLVSFYNNEISEKSEIFDDQFSVERPDGSNFTLKIRSTKLEDSAMYFCASSFLAGGPNEQFFGPGTRLTVL.

The chain is built from TRBV10-1 and TRBJ2-1; D perhaps matches TRBD1 (5 bases). Germline CDR1 reads WNHNN; CDR2 reads SYGVQD (reference sequence). This CDR3 contains 15 residues. The V and J ends lost 5 bases and 4 bases respectively, with 15 bases between them. This chain's CDR3 is CASSLGQGRYNEQFF. In DNA, the CDR3 is TGCGCCAGCAGTCTAGGGCAGGGAAGGTACAATGAGCAGTTCTTC.

This chain uses TRBV7-6 with TRBJ2-3; 7 bases fit TRBD1. The CDR3 has 18 residues. In germline, CDR1 is SGHVS, CDR2 FNYEAQ. J lost 5 bases, V lost 5 bases, and 19 bases had no gene match. The CDR3, as DNA: TGTGCCAGCAGCCCCCTCCCTAACGTCAGGGGGTGGGGAGATACGCAGTATTTT. Translated: CASSPLPNVRGWGDTQYF.

The chain uses TRBV5-1 and TRBJ2-7; TRBD1 aligns across 11 bases. There are 16 residues in the CDR3. V lost 4 bases and J lost 3; bases outside the gene matches: 9. Germline V gene lookup returns CDR1 SGHRS and CDR2 YFSETQ. CDR3: CASSPGQGAFIYEQYF. CDR3 coding DNA: TGCGCCAGCAGCCCAGGACAGGGGGCTTTCATCTACGAGCAGTACTTC. Complete variable domain (other parts from reference TRBV5-1 and TRBJ2-7): KAGVTQTPRYLIKTRGQQVTLSCSPISGHRSVSWYQQTPGQGLQFLFEYFSETQRNKGNFPGRFSGRQFSNSRSEMNVSTLELGDSALYLCASSPGQGAFIYEQYFGPGTRLTVT.

This clone was counted between two and nine times. The same CDR3 arises from other DNA sequences in this sample as well. J is TRBJ1-5 and V is TRBV15, with 10 bases aligning to TRBD1. The CDR3 contains 14 residues. J lost 5 bases, V lost 6 bases, and 4 bases had no gene match. From germline, CDR1 is LNHNV and CDR2 YYDKDF (reference sequence). This CDR3 is CATSRDRGDQPQHF. In DNA form, the CDR3 reads TGTGCCACCAGTCGGGACAGGGGCGATCAGCCCCAGCATTTT. The variable domain in full, completed from reference TRBV15 and TRBJ1-5, reads DAMVIQNPRYQVTQFGKPVTLSCSQTLNHNVMYWYQQKSSQAPKLLFHYYDKDFNNEADTPDNFQSRRPNTSFCFLDIRSPGLGDTAMYLCATSRDRGDQPQHFGDGTRLSIL.

This clone occurred once. The J gene is TRBJ2-7, the V gene TRBV6-1; D assignment may be TRBD1 or TRBD2 (5 bases each). Trimming stripped 3 bases from V and 2 bases from J, with 11 bases between. The CDR3 sequence is 14 residues long. The germline gives CDR1 MNHNS, CDR2 SASEGT. The CDR3 region is CASSEERGPYEQYF. CDR3 nucleotides: TGTGCCAGCAGTGAGGAGAGGGGCCCCTACGAGCAGTACTTC.

The chain is built from TRBV19 and TRBJ1-2; D is ambiguous. Germline V gives CDR1 LNHDA, CDR2 SQIVND (reference sequence). This CDR3 spans 12 amino acids. Between the trimmed V and J ends, which lost 6 bases and 8 bases, there was a span of 13 bases. The CDR3, as DNA: TGTGCCAGTAGCCTGTCCGGCAGGGGCTACACCTTC. It yields the protein CASSLSGRGYTF. Full variable domain (missing parts from reference TRBV19 and TRBJ1-2): DGGITQSPKYLFRKEGQNVTLSCEQNLNHDAMYWYRQDPGQGLRLIYYSQIVNDFQKGDIAEGYSVSREKKESFPLTVTSAQKNPTAFYLCASSLSGRGYTFGSGTRLTVV.

The chain uses TRBV19 and TRBJ2-5; D is possibly TRBD1 (5 bases). The CDR3 covers 14 residues. V lost 6 bases and J 2 bases, leaving 13 bases between the germline ends. The germline CDR1 and CDR2 sequences are LNHDA and SQIVND (reference sequence). The CDR3 DNA reads as TGTGCCAGTAGCGCTAACAGGCAGCAAGAGACCCAGTACTTC. Protein sequence: CASSANRQQETQYF. The full variable domain, with the rest looked up from reference TRBV19 and TRBJ2-5, is DGGITQSPKYLFRKEGQNVTLSCEQNLNHDAMYWYRQDPGQGLRLIYYSQIVNDFQKGDIAEGYSVSREKKESFPLTVTSAQKNPTAFYLCASSANRQQETQYFGPGTRLLVL.

The chain uses TRBV18 and TRBJ1-1, with D unclear. Germline CDR1 is KGHSH and CDR2 is LQKENI. This CDR3 region has 15 residues. The V end was cut by 3 bases, the J end by 4 bases, with 15 bases between. Here the CDR3 reads CASSPYSKGLTEAFF. Written as DNA, the CDR3 is TGTGCCAGCTCACCTTATAGTAAGGGTCTCACTGAAGCTTTCTTT.

This chain connects TRBV11-2 to TRBJ1-2; TRBD1 matches at 7 bases. Germline assignment: CDR1 SGHAT and CDR2 FQNNGV. V lost 4 bases to trimming and J lost 3 bases; unmatched junction nucleotides: 5. The CDR3 loop spans 14 amino acids. The CDR3 nucleotides read TGTGCCAGCAGCTATACCGGGACAGACTATGGCTACACCTTC. It specifies CASSYTGTDYGYTF.

The V and J genes are TRBV29-1 and TRBJ2-7, with 8 positions matching TRBD2. CDR1 is SQVTM and CDR2 is ANQGSEA in the germline V gene. This CDR3 has 12 amino acids. With 6 bases clipped from V and 5 bases from J, the junction kept 6 bases outside the gene matches. CDR3 nucleotides: TGCAGCGTACTAGCGGCAGGCCACGAGCAGTACTTC. Its translation: CSVLAAGHEQYF.

The rearrangement joins TRBV5-1 to TRBJ2-7, with D tentatively TRBD1 (5 bases). Germline values: CDR1 SGHRS, CDR2 YFSETQ. V was trimmed by 0 bases and J by 2 bases, leaving 15 bases between them. The CDR3 is 16 amino acids. DNA for the CDR3: TGCGCCAGCAGCTTGGCCCCACAGGTCCCCACCTACGAGCAGTACTTC. This gives the protein CASSLAPQVPTYEQYF.

The J gene is TRBJ1-2, the V gene TRBV5-1; no definite D call. The germline CDR1 and CDR2 sequences are SGHRS and YFSETQ. The ends were cut back, 5 bases at V and 4 bases at J, with 12 bases in the middle. The CDR3 is made up of 13 amino acids. The CDR3 region is CASSDLDGYGYTF. DNA for the CDR3: TGCGCCAGCAGTGACCTGGATGGCTATGGCTACACCTTC.

The rearrangement uses TRBV27 and TRBJ2-7, with D unclear. Trimming removed 0 bases at V and 3 bases at J, with 6 bases between. The CDR3 is made up of 13 amino acids. Germline V gene lookup returns CDR1 MNHEY and CDR2 SMNVEV (reference sequence). The CDR3 DNA sequence: TGTGCCAGCAGTTTATCCCCCGACTACGAGCAGTACTTC. This gives the protein CASSLSPDYEQYF.

This clone has a single count. The gene calls are TRBV2 and TRBJ2-2; 12 bases map to TRBD2. This CDR3 has 15 residues. Germline-derived CDR1 and CDR2 are SNHLY and FYNNEI. V shed 7 bases, J shed 6 bases, and the junction held 6 bases outside the gene matches. The CDR3: CASTLLAGGSGELFF. CDR3 in DNA: TGTGCCAGCACCTTACTAGCGGGAGGCTCCGGGGAGCTGTTTTTT. The full variable domain, with the rest looked up from reference TRBV2 and TRBJ2-2, is EPEVTQTPSHQVTQMGQEVILRCVPISNHLYFYWYRQILGQKVEFLVSFYNNEISEKSEIFDDQFSVERPDGSNFTLKIRSTKLEDSAMYFCASTLLAGGSGELFFGEGSRLTVL.